One T cell receptor beta chain is described in this entry. Its antigen remains unknown. This record belongs to a study of T-cell reconstitution after alpha-beta-depleted transplantation in children. Study-wide findings and caveats: Surviving recipient cells, namely T cells and thymic progenitors, were the source of high day-60 TCRbeta diversity in some patients.

The CDR3 sequence is 17 residues long. CDR1 SGDLS and CDR2 YYNGEE come from the germline V gene. Trimming removed 0 bases at V and 1 base at J, with 15 bases between. Unique molecular identifiers were incorporated into the prepared TCRbeta library. A single record per CDR3 protein comes from TCRdb applying MiXCR to the PCR reads. The sample has around 600,000 distinct CDR3 sequences; about 21% are singletons. This chain connects TRBV9 to TRBJ2-3; maybe TRBD1 (5 bases). Specimen: PBMCs, mostly from graft donor cells, collected 360 days after TCRalphabeta/CD19-depleted stem cell transplant. This receptor was obtained from a boy under two years old who had a stem cell transplant for acute myeloid leukemia, so the T cells may come from the graft donor. This CDR3 is CASSVENGAGGTDTQYF. Written as DNA, the CDR3 is TGTGCCAGCAGCGTAGAGAATGGGGCTGGAGGCACAGATACGCAGTATTTT.